The clone carrying this T cell receptor (beta chain) was detected ten times or more. Its cognate antigen is unknown. The investigators amplified TCR beta CDR3 regions from RNA transcripts. HTBI primers were the set used in a first-round RT-PCR of the TCR CDR3. One entry per CDR3 protein, called by TCRdb with MiXCR from the multiplex PCR reads. The data show around 400,000 distinct CDR3 sequences, 15% seen once. Each person with ophthalmopathy scored at least 3 on the Clinical Activity Score, reached NOSPECS grade 4 or higher, and had been ill under 3 months. Lactation, pregnancy, other autoimmune disease or uncontrolled infection excluded patients. Germline V lookup: CDR1 DFQATT, CDR2 SNEGSKA (reference sequence). The V gene end was trimmed by 1 base and the J gene end by 4 bases; junction bases not matched to a gene: 8. This CDR3 comprises 15 residues. This specimen belongs to a study of T cells in Graves' hyperthyroidism and ophthalmopathy. Study-wide context: Peripheral blood collection took place at initial diagnosis, before any treatment.

Regarding the study as a whole: The model foresaw ophthalmopathy a median roughly 6.6 months prior to onset.

The receptor was derived from a woman in her fifties or sixties with Graves' ophthalmopathy. Source material: blood. This chain links TRBV20-1 with TRBJ2-7, with 9 bases fitting TRBD2. The CDR3, as DNA: TGCAGTGCTAGAGGGGGGGCTAGCGGGATTTACGAGCAGTACTTC. This translates into CSARGGASGIYEQYF.